One sample yielded the 7 T cell receptor beta chains listed below, sequenced in a study of T cells after yellow fever vaccination. TCRdb recomputed calls from the 5' RACE reads with MiXCR, one row per CDR3 protein. Of 350,000 to 450,000 distinct CDR3 sequences listed, about 19% are singletons. Source: PBMCs, taken before the yellow fever booster vaccination. Receptor source: a man between 18 and 29 years old who received the YFV17D yellow fever vaccine.

This chain connects TRBV20-1 to TRBJ2-1; a weak D match, TRBD2 (7 bases). Germline V CDR1 and CDR2: DFQATT, SNEGSKA (reference sequence). With 5 bases removed from V and 8 bases from J, the gap between germline ends came to 19 bases. The CDR3 consists of 14 residues. DNA for the CDR3: TGCAGTGCTGCGGAAGGGGGACTATTCCATGAGCAGTTCTTC. It is translated as CSAAEGGLFHEQFF.

The V and J genes are TRBV27 and TRBJ2-3; D remains unclear. The germline gives CDR1 MNHEY, CDR2 SMNVEV (reference sequence). V lost 1 base and J lost 6, with 17 bases in between. The CDR3 extends over 16 amino acids. The CDR3: CASSLWASGDGDTQYF. CDR3 coding DNA: TGTGCCAGCAGTTTATGGGCTAGTGGGGATGGGGATACGCAGTATTTT.

This clonotype has only a few counts. The chain carries TRBV2 and TRBJ1-2, with no clear D. The CDR3 runs to 12 residues. Germline V gene lookup returns CDR1 SNHLY and CDR2 FYNNEI. V lost 8 bases and J 8 bases, leaving 15 bases between the germline ends. CDR3 sequence reads: CASGGVSRGYTF. For the CDR3, the DNA is TGTGCCAGCGGTGGTGTTTCTCGAGGCTACACCTTC. Full variable domain (rest looked up from reference TRBV2 and TRBJ1-2): EPEVTQTPSHQVTQMGQEVILRCVPISNHLYFYWYRQILGQKVEFLVSFYNNEISEKSEIFDDQFSVERPDGSNFTLKIRSTKLEDSAMYFCASGGVSRGYTFGSGTRLTVV.

V gene TRBV5-1 combines with J gene TRBJ1-1; no reliable D call. Germline V gene sequence: CDR1 SGHRS, CDR2 YFSETQ. V lost 0 bases to trimming and J lost 11 bases, with 23 bases between them. This CDR3 has 16 residues. CDR3 region: CASSLAGLVLPPGAFF. CDR3 nucleotides: TGCGCCAGCAGCTTGGCCGGACTCGTTCTTCCACCGGGGGCTTTCTTT.

The chain combines TRBV7-2 with TRBJ2-3; D call uncertain. Germline loops: CDR1 SGHTA, CDR2 FQGNSA. The CDR3 covers 16 residues. The V end was cut by 4 bases, the J end by 6 bases, with 20 bases between. The CDR3 spells CASSYSVAVEGDTQYF. CDR3 bases: TGTGCCAGCAGCTATAGTGTCGCAGTAGAAGGGGATACGCAGTATTTT.

The V call is TRBV30, the J call TRBJ2-2; weak D call: TRBD1 (5 bases). Trimming took off 0 bases at V and 3 bases at J, with 11 bases between the two ends. Germline loops: CDR1 GTSNPN, CDR2 SVGIG (reference sequence). The CDR3 runs to 15 residues. The DNA for the CDR3 is TGTGCCTGGAGTGTAGACAGACCAGACACCGGGGAGCTGTTTTTT. Its protein product is CAWSVDRPDTGELFF.

This clonotype was observed a few times. The chain joins TRBV28 to TRBJ2-7; D is possibly TRBD1 (5 bases). Germline CDR1 and CDR2: MDHEN and SYDVKM. With 5 bases removed from V and 4 bases from J, the gap between germline ends came to 15 bases. The CDR3 sequence is 14 residues long. CDR3 nucleotide sequence: TGTGCCAGCAGTCCGACAGCTTTCGGGTACGAGCAGTACTTC. Protein product: CASSPTAFGYEQYF. The whole variable domain, remainder taken from reference TRBV28 and TRBJ2-7, is DVKVTQSSRYLVKRTGEKVFLECVQDMDHENMFWYRQDPGLGLRLIYFSYDVKMKEKGDIPEGYSVSREKKERFSLILESASTNQTSMYLCASSPTAFGYEQYFGPGTRLTVT.